This T cell receptor (beta chain) was identified during a study of CD8 T cells in Susac syndrome. The ends were cut back, 1 base at V and 9 bases at J, with 10 bases in the middle. CDR3 length: 13 residues. The germline gives CDR1 SGHTA, CDR2 FQGNSA. The authors sequenced TCR beta from blood CD8+ and CD4+ T cells. RNA amounts of roughly 0.5 to 1 ug underwent reverse transcription with random hexamers. A single record per CDR3 protein comes from TCRdb applying MiXCR to the immunoSEQ multiplex PCR reads. The table shows tens of thousands of distinct CDR3 sequences, with roughly 94% occurring only once. The TCR comes from a human donor with Susac syndrome. Sequencing was carried out using CD4+ T cells from PBMCs. The chain carries TRBV7-2 and TRBJ1-5, with D unresolved. Here the CDR3 DNA reads TGTGCCAGCAGCTTAGAGGGAGATGGGCCCCAGCATTTT. It translates to CASSLEGDGPQHF.